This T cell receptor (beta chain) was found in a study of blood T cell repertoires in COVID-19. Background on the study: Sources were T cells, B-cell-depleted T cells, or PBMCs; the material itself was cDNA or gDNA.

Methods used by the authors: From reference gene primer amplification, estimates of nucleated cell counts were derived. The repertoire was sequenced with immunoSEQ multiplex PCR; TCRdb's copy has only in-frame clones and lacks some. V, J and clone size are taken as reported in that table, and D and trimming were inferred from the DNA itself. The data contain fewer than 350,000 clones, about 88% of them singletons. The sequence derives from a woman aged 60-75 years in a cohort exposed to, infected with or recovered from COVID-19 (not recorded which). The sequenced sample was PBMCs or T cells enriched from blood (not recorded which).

The CDR3 spells CAISEGQGTEKKETQYF. The DNA of the CDR3 is TGTGCCATCAGTGAGGGGCAAGGGACAGAAAAGAAAGAGACCCAGTACTTC. This chain joins TRBV10-3 and TRBJ2-5; 7 bases fit TRBD1. Trimming cost V 2 bases and J 3 bases; bases outside gene matches: 12. Germline CDR1 reads ENHRY; CDR2 reads SYGVKD. CDR3 length equals 17 residues.